This T cell receptor (beta chain) was sequenced during a study of blood T cells in healthy people across ages. The germline CDR1 and CDR2 sequences are ENHRY and SYGVKD. This CDR3 has 15 residues. Trimming pared 2 bases from V and 0 bases from J, leaving 8 bases between. Each donor was a healthy Caucasian individual from Russia, aged roughly 6 to 90. Every sample yielded at least 6.5 million isolated PBMCs. A second roughly 7 to 12 cycle PCR used barcoded and J-beta primers. The template-switch adaptor, which had 12 random nucleotides, put a tag on each cDNA molecule. TCRdb redid the calling of the 5' RACE reads with MiXCR, one entry per CDR3 protein. The sample yields 550,000 to 800,000 distinct CDR3 sequences, about 21% seen once. The sample holds a few counts of this clonotype.

The rearrangement joins TRBV10-3 to TRBJ2-4; D is unresolved. The specimen was blood. The sequence was obtained from a man in his 70s in good health. CDR3 DNA: TGTGCCATCAGTGAGCCAGACGGAGCCAAAAACATTCAGTACTTC. Translation gives CAISEPDGAKNIQYF.